This T cell receptor (beta chain) came from a study of shared clonotypes between healthy human individuals. Sequencing was performed with immunoSEQ multiplex PCR; in TCRdb, only in-frame clones are kept and a portion is missing. The sample includes about 2.3 million clones, just over 90% of them seen just once. The CDR3 spans 17 residues. V dropped 2 bases and J dropped 4; count of bases not matched to a gene: 10. In germline, CDR1 is LGHNA, CDR2 YSLEER. The clonotype comes from a man younger than 30 in good health. Some clones in this sample may be carry-over from other donors' samples. The chain joins TRBV4-3 to TRBJ2-3; 9 nucleotides line up with TRBD2. Sample: naive CD4+ T cells from PBMCs. Specified subset: CD45RA+ positively selected. Here the CDR3 reads CASSQSTGLASSDTQYF. The CDR3 coding sequence is TGCGCCAGCAGCCAATCAACCGGACTAGCGAGTTCAGATACGCAGTATTTT.